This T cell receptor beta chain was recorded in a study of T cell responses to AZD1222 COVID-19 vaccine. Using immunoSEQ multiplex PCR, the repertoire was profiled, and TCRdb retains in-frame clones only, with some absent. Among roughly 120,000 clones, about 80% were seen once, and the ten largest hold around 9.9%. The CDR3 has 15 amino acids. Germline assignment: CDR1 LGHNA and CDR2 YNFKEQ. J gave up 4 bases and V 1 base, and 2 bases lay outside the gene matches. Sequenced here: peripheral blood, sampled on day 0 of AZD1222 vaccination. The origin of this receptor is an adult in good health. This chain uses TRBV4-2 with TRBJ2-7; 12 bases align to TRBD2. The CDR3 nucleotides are TGTGCCAGCAGCCAAGGGACTAGCGGGGAGTACGAGCAGTACTTC. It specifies CASSQGTSGEYEQYF.